This is a list of T cell receptor beta chains from one sample in a study of regulatory T cells in long-lasting Graves disease. Via MiXCR, TCRdb re-called the multiplex PCR reads, giving one row per CDR3 protein. The repertoire holds hundreds of thousands of distinct CDR3 sequences, with approximately 13% as singletons. These data also formed part of another study, on T cells in Graves' hyperthyroidism and ophthalmopathy.

The sequences come from peripheral blood mononuclear cells (PBMCs), collected at new diagnosis, from a patient treated with antithyroid drugs. The receptors stem from a man in his thirties or forties with Graves disease. Both conserved end residues are part of each CDR3. A D gene is named only where the DNA matches it firmly. Some rows have no size entry. The others give once, few or many, or a class for an expanded clone.

abundance,j_gene,d_gene,v_gene,CDR3nt,CDR3aa
many,TRBJ2-5,-,TRBV6-1,TGTGCCAGCAGTCCTACGACAACTGAGGGGGAGACCCAGTACTTC,CASSPTTTEGETQYF
many,TRBJ2-2,-,TRBV5-5,TGTGCCAGCAGCCCTACGGTCGGGAGTCACACCGGGGAGCTGTTTTTT,CASSPTVGSHTGELFF
-,TRBJ1-3,-,TRBV11-1,TGTGCCAGCAGCTTAGAGGGGGAGAGTAGTAGGAACACCATATATTTT,CASSLEGESSRNTIYF
-,TRBJ2-5,-,TRBV3-1,TGTGCCAGCAGCCTAAACGTTCGCGAGACCCAGTACTTC,CASSLNVRETQYF
few,TRBJ2-5,TRBD2,TRBV7-3,TGTGCCAGCAGCTTCGGGGGGGAGCGAGGAGAGACCCAGTACTTC,CASSFGGERGETQYF
many,TRBJ2-1,TRBD2,TRBV5-1,TGCGCCAGCAGCTTTAAAGCGGGGCCTTACAATGAGCAGTTCTTC,CASSFKAGPYNEQFF
-,TRBJ1-3,-,TRBV6-1,TGTGCCAGCAGTCCCATTCGGTTCTCTGGAAACACCATATATTTT,CASSPIRFSGNTIYF
many,TRBJ1-1,-,TRBV29-1,TGCAGCGGCTCGTGCCGGGGGGCTTTCTTT,CSGSCRGAFF
many,TRBJ2-1,TRBD1,TRBV10-1,TGCGCCAGCAGTGAAAGGACAGGGGCCGTTGAGCAGTTCTTC,CASSERTGAVEQFF
many,TRBJ2-2,-,TRBV12-3/TRBV12-4,TGTGCCAGCAGTTTCCCGAACACCGGGGAGCTGTTTTTT,CASSFPNTGELFF